This is a list of T cell receptor beta chains from one sample in a study of T cell changes during pregnancy in multiple sclerosis. Assay: immunoSEQ multiplex PCR; the TCRdb copy retains only in-frame clones and omits some. Of tens of thousands of clones listed, 93% are singletons. This material consisted of peripheral blood, taken in the second trimester of pregnancy. Receptors were obtained from a female donor with multiple sclerosis, enrolled in a pregnancy study. CDR3s include the opening cysteine and the closing phenylalanine or tryptophan. D genes are given only for firm matches. A row's size may be missing; if present it is once, few, many or a size class.

j_call d_call v_call clone_size cdr3_aa cdr3_nt
TRBJ1-2 . TRBV6-1 . CASSVSVDYGYTF TGTGCCAGCAGTGTAAGTGTAGACTATGGCTACACCTTC
TRBJ2-7 TRBD2 TRBV15 . CATSSLSGGTSYEQYF TGTGCCACCAGCAGTCTGAGCGGGGGGACCTCCTACGAGCAGTACTTC
TRBJ1-5 . TRBV30 . CAWTGGSNQPQHF TGTGCCTGGACGGGGGGGAGCAATCAGCCCCAGCATTTT
TRBJ2-5 . TRBV5-6 once CASSFGPQETQYF TGTGCCAGCAGCTTTGGCCCGCAAGAGACCCAGTACTTC
TRBJ2-7 TRBD1 TRBV6-1 . CASSTAGTGGDEQYF TGTGCCAGCAGTACAGCCGGGACAGGGGGAGACGAGCAGTACTTC
TRBJ1-1 . TRBV28 . CASSLGRGTAFF TGTGCCAGCAGTTTGGGCCGGGGTACAGCTTTCTTT
TRBJ2-1 TRBD2 TRBV7-2 . CASSVQTPGLGNGLYEQFF TGTGCCAGCAGCGTTCAAACTCCGGGACTAGGGAATGGGTTATATGAGCAGTTCTTC
TRBJ2-7 TRBD1 TRBV11-2 . CASSIRFRDRGNEQYF TGTGCCAGCAGCATACGTTTCCGGGACAGGGGGAACGAGCAGTACTTC
TRBJ1-2 . TRBV12-5 . CASGLGGWYGYTF TGTGCTAGTGGCCTGGGAGGGTGGTATGGCTACACCTTC
TRBJ2-2 . TRBV15 . CATSSLTTFTGELFF TGTGCCACCAGCAGCCTTACAACCTTCACCGGGGAGCTGTTTTTT
TRBJ2-4 . TRBV7-9 . CASSLAGTLAKNIQYF TGTGCCAGCAGCCTGGCGGGGACCCTAGCCAAAAACATTCAGTACTTC
TRBJ2-5 . TRBV18 . CASSPYQGETQYF TGTGCCAGCTCACCGTATCAGGGAGAGACCCAGTACTTC
TRBJ1-5 . TRBV9 . CASSGSGDGGNQPQHF TGTGCCAGCAGCGGTTCAGGGGACGGAGGCAATCAGCCCCAGCATTTT
TRBJ1-3 . TRBV27 . CASSRLTGNTIYF TGTGCCAGCAGTCGTTTAACTGGAAACACCATATATTTT
TRBJ2-2 . TRBV7-8 . CASSSRVTGELFF TGTGCCAGCAGCTCCAGGGTCACCGGGGAGCTGTTTTTT
TRBJ1-1 . TRBV9 . CASSVGPGGTEAFF TGTGCCAGCAGCGTAGGTCCGGGGGGCACTGAAGCTTTCTTT
TRBJ1-2 . TRBV14 . CASSQVQGSLHGYTF TGTGCCAGCAGCCAAGTACAAGGGAGCCTGCATGGCTACACCTTC
TRBJ2-7 TRBD1 TRBV6-1 . CASSELQGARDEQYF TGTGCCAGCAGTGAACTCCAGGGGGCGCGAGACGAGCAGTACTTC
TRBJ1-1 . TRBV19 once CASRIHEATEAFF TGTGCCAGTAGAATCCATGAGGCCACTGAAGCTTTCTTT
TRBJ1-3 . TRBV10-3 . CATIRQGSGNTIYF TGTGCCACTATACGCCAGGGGAGTGGAAACACCATATATTTT
TRBJ1-2 . TRBV27 once CASRRGFNYGYTF TGTGCCAGCAGAAGGGGTTTTAACTATGGCTACACCTTC